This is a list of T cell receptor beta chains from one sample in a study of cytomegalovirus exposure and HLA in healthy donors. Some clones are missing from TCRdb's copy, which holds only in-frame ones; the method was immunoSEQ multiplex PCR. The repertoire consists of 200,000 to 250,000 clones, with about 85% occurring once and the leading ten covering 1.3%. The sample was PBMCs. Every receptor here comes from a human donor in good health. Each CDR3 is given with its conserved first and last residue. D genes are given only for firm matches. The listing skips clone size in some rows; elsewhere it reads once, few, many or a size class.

CDR3 DNA: TGTGCCAGCAGCATCGGGGTCTACTATGGCTACACCTTC
CDR3 protein: CASSIGVYYGYTF
J gene: TRBJ1-2
V gene: TRBV21-1
clone size: .
D gene: .

CDR3 DNA: TGTGCCAGCAGTTACGACGAGAGGCCCGGGGAGCTGTTTTTT
CDR3 protein: CASSYDERPGELFF
J gene: TRBJ2-2
V gene: TRBV6-5
clone size: once
D gene: .

CDR3 DNA: TGTGCCAGCAGCGTAGAGGTGCGGGAAGACGAGCAGTACTTC
CDR3 protein: CASSVEVREDEQYF
J gene: TRBJ2-7
V gene: TRBV9
clone size: once
D gene: .

CDR3 DNA: TGCGCCAGCAGCCCCGGGGCGGGAGGAAGCTACGAGCAGTACTTC
CDR3 protein: CASSPGAGGSYEQYF
J gene: TRBJ2-7
V gene: TRBV5-1
clone size: once
D gene: TRBD2

CDR3 DNA: TGTGCCAGTAGTGGGGGACAGGGTACCTACGAGCAGTACTTC
CDR3 protein: CASSGGQGTYEQYF
J gene: TRBJ2-7
V gene: TRBV19
clone size: once
D gene: TRBD1

CDR3 DNA: TGCGCCAGCAGCCAAGATGCCTCGGGGGTAGATACGCAGTATTTT
CDR3 protein: CASSQDASGVDTQYF
J gene: TRBJ2-3
V gene: TRBV4-1
clone size: .
D gene: .

CDR3 DNA: TGTGCCAGCGGACAGGGTGCCGGAAACACCATATATTTT
CDR3 protein: CASGQGAGNTIYF
J gene: TRBJ1-3
V gene: TRBV27
clone size: .
D gene: TRBD1

CDR3 DNA: TGTGCCACCGAAGAAAGGACTTCGAATCAGCCCCAGCATTTT
CDR3 protein: CATEERTSNQPQHF
J gene: TRBJ1-5
V gene: TRBV15
clone size: .
D gene: .

CDR3 DNA: TGTGCCAGCACCGTCACTGGGCGGGGTAGCTCCTACGAGCAGTACTTC
CDR3 protein: CASTVTGRGSSYEQYF
J gene: TRBJ2-7
V gene: TRBV28
clone size: .
D gene: .

CDR3 DNA: TGTGCCAGTAGTCTGGGGGCCAATTTAAACTCCTACAATGAGCAGTTCTTC
CDR3 protein: CASSLGANLNSYNEQFF
J gene: TRBJ2-1
V gene: TRBV19
clone size: few
D gene: .

CDR3 DNA: TGTGCCAGTAGTCCGTCTCTGGACAGGGAACTGCCTGGGGCCAACGTCCTGACTTTC
CDR3 protein: CASSPSLDRELPGANVLTF
J gene: TRBJ2-6
V gene: TRBV19
clone size: .
D gene: TRBD1

CDR3 DNA: TGTGCCAGCATCTGGGCCGGCACTGAAGCTTTCTTT
CDR3 protein: CASIWAGTEAFF
J gene: TRBJ1-1
V gene: TRBV6-6
clone size: few
D gene: .

CDR3 DNA: TGTGCCAGCAGCTCCCCAAAAACTAGCGGGAGTGCGATAGATACGCAGTATTTT
CDR3 protein: CASSSPKTSGSAIDTQYF
J gene: TRBJ2-3
V gene: TRBV7-9
clone size: .
D gene: TRBD2

CDR3 DNA: TGCGCCAGCAGCTTGGGACAGGGGAGAACTGAAGCTTTCTTT
CDR3 protein: CASSLGQGRTEAFF
J gene: TRBJ1-1
V gene: TRBV5-1
clone size: .
D gene: TRBD1

CDR3 DNA: TGTGCCAGCAGCTCCGGACAGGCTGGGGCCAACGTCCTGACTTTC
CDR3 protein: CASSSGQAGANVLTF
J gene: TRBJ2-6
V gene: TRBV7-9
clone size: .
D gene: TRBD1

CDR3 DNA: TGTGCCAGCAGTTTATTCGGGGACTGGAACACCGGGGAGCTGTTTTTT
CDR3 protein: CASSLFGDWNTGELFF
J gene: TRBJ2-2
V gene: TRBV27
clone size: few
D gene: .

CDR3 DNA: TGTGCCAGCAGTTTGGGACTTTCTCCAGGGGAGACCCAGTACTTC
CDR3 protein: CASSLGLSPGETQYF
J gene: TRBJ2-5
V gene: TRBV27
clone size: .
D gene: .

CDR3 DNA: TGCGCCAGCAAAGACAAGCCCTACGAGCAGTACTTC
CDR3 protein: CASKDKPYEQYF
J gene: TRBJ2-7
V gene: TRBV5-1
clone size: .
D gene: .

CDR3 DNA: TGCAGCGTTGATATGCTGCCGGGACAGGACGGGGGGTGGGGTGAAAAACTGTTTTTT
CDR3 protein: CSVDMLPGQDGGWGEKLFF
J gene: TRBJ1-4
V gene: TRBV29-1
clone size: once
D gene: TRBD1

CDR3 DNA: TGTGCCAGCAGCGCACAGGCGAACTCCTACAATGAGCAGTTCTTC
CDR3 protein: CASSAQANSYNEQFF
J gene: TRBJ2-1
V gene: TRBV9
clone size: once
D gene: .

CDR3 DNA: TGCGCCAGCAGCTTAACTAGCGGGAGGAGCTCCTACGAGCAGTACTTC
CDR3 protein: CASSLTSGRSSYEQYF
J gene: TRBJ2-7
V gene: TRBV5-1
clone size: .
D gene: TRBD2

CDR3 DNA: TGCAGCGTTTTGGACAGCCTCATGAACACTGAAGCTTTCTTT
CDR3 protein: CSVLDSLMNTEAFF
J gene: TRBJ1-1
V gene: TRBV29-1
clone size: .
D gene: .

CDR3 DNA: TGCGCCAGCTGTTTGCGGGGGCCGATCGACGAGCAGTACTTC
CDR3 protein: CASCLRGPIDEQYF
J gene: TRBJ2-7
V gene: TRBV5-1
clone size: once
D gene: .

CDR3 DNA: TGTGCCAGCAGCTTAGATGAGACAGGGGGCAGTAACTATGGCTACACCTTC
CDR3 protein: CASSLDETGGSNYGYTF
J gene: TRBJ1-2
V gene: TRBV11-2
clone size: .
D gene: TRBD1

CDR3 DNA: TGTGCCAGCAGCACCCGACAGGGAAACATTCAGTACTTC
CDR3 protein: CASSTRQGNIQYF
J gene: TRBJ2-4
V gene: TRBV5-6
clone size: .
D gene: TRBD1

CDR3 DNA: TGCGCCAGCAGTCTTAGCGGGAGTGTCGCAGATACGCAGTATTTT
CDR3 protein: CASSLSGSVADTQYF
J gene: TRBJ2-3
V gene: TRBV4-1
clone size: .
D gene: TRBD2

CDR3 DNA: TGTGCCAGCAGTTACGCGACTAGTGGTGAGCAGTTCTTC
CDR3 protein: CASSYATSGEQFF
J gene: TRBJ2-1
V gene: TRBV6-5
clone size: few
D gene: .

CDR3 DNA: TGTGCCAGCAGTTCCGGAGCCTGGGGGGGGACTGAAGCTTTCTTT
CDR3 protein: CASSSGAWGGTEAFF
J gene: TRBJ1-1
V gene: TRBV7-3
clone size: .
D gene: .

CDR3 DNA: TGTGCCAGCGGGACAGGTAGCTCCTACGAGCAGTACTTC
CDR3 protein: CASGTGSSYEQYF
J gene: TRBJ2-7
V gene: TRBV28
clone size: .
D gene: TRBD1

CDR3 DNA: TGTGCCAGCAGAAGACAAGCACGGGGCTATGGCTACACCTTC
CDR3 protein: CASRRQARGYGYTF
J gene: TRBJ1-2
V gene: TRBV6-5
clone size: .
D gene: .

CDR3 DNA: TGTTCCAGCAGCCAACCGGGACTAGCGGGACGCGGAAACGAGCAGTACTTC
CDR3 protein: CSSSQPGLAGRGNEQYF
J gene: TRBJ2-7
V gene: TRBV7-9
clone size: .
D gene: TRBD2

CDR3 DNA: TGTGCCTGGAGGGGTATCTCGGGGAAAGAGACCCAGTACTTC
CDR3 protein: CAWRGISGKETQYF
J gene: TRBJ2-5
V gene: TRBV30
clone size: .
D gene: .

CDR3 DNA: TGTGCCAGCAGCTTAGGGTGGGGGGGCTACAATGAGCAGTTCTTC
CDR3 protein: CASSLGWGGYNEQFF
J gene: TRBJ2-1
V gene: TRBV7-8
clone size: .
D gene: TRBD2

CDR3 DNA: TGTGCCAGCAGCTTGTCGGTTTCCCCACAAGAGACCCAGTACTTC
CDR3 protein: CASSLSVSPQETQYF
J gene: TRBJ2-5
V gene: TRBV7-9
clone size: .
D gene: .

CDR3 DNA: TGTGCCACCAAGCCGAAGCTTGGGACAGGGCTTGGAAACACCATATATTTT
CDR3 protein: CATKPKLGTGLGNTIYF
J gene: TRBJ1-3
V gene: TRBV5-3
clone size: .
D gene: TRBD1

CDR3 DNA: TGTGCCAGCAGCGAAGGCGGGGGAGTAGCCAAAAACATTCAGTACTTC
CDR3 protein: CASSEGGGVAKNIQYF
J gene: TRBJ2-4
V gene: TRBV2
clone size: once
D gene: TRBD2

CDR3 DNA: TGTGCCAGCAGCATAAAGACAGGGGTCACTGAAGCTTTCTTT
CDR3 protein: CASSIKTGVTEAFF
J gene: TRBJ1-1
V gene: TRBV7-9
clone size: once
D gene: TRBD1

CDR3 DNA: TGCGCCAGCAGCCGCCCTACTAGCGGGAGGGGGACAGATACGCAGTATTTT
CDR3 protein: CASSRPTSGRGTDTQYF
J gene: TRBJ2-3
V gene: TRBV4-1
clone size: .
D gene: TRBD2

CDR3 DNA: TGCGCCAGCAGGTGGGATTCGGGGGGCATTTCGGGGGAGCAGTTCTTC
CDR3 protein: CASRWDSGGISGEQFF
J gene: TRBJ2-1
V gene: TRBV4-1
clone size: .
D gene: .

CDR3 DNA: TGTGCCATCAGGCCGGGACTAGCGGGAGCCTCCTACGAGCAGTACTTC
CDR3 protein: CAIRPGLAGASYEQYF
J gene: TRBJ2-7
V gene: TRBV10-3
clone size: .
D gene: TRBD2

CDR3 DNA: TGTGCCAGCAGCCCGACTTTGAGCACAGATACGCAGTATTTT
CDR3 protein: CASSPTLSTDTQYF
J gene: TRBJ2-3
V gene: TRBV7-2
clone size: .
D gene: .

CDR3 DNA: TGTGCCAGCAGCTTAGAGCGAGGTCGGCTAGCGGGTTTTAAGCAGTACTTC
CDR3 protein: CASSLERGRLAGFKQYF
J gene: TRBJ2-7
V gene: TRBV11-2
clone size: .
D gene: TRBD2

CDR3 DNA: TGTGCCAGCAGTCCTGCAACTACATTGACAGATACGCAGTATTTT
CDR3 protein: CASSPATTLTDTQYF
J gene: TRBJ2-3
V gene: TRBV7-6
clone size: .
D gene: .

CDR3 DNA: TGTGCCAGCAGCCGACCCAGGGGGAGATACACCGGGGAGCTGTTTTTT
CDR3 protein: CASSRPRGRYTGELFF
J gene: TRBJ2-2
V gene: TRBV13
clone size: once
D gene: TRBD1

CDR3 DNA: TGTGCCAGCAGCCCATACTATGGCTACACCTTC
CDR3 protein: CASSPYYGYTF
J gene: TRBJ1-2
V gene: TRBV2
clone size: .
D gene: .